These 7 T cell receptor beta chains were all obtained from the same sample, sequenced in a study of blood T cell repertoires in COVID-19. The assay was immunoSEQ multiplex PCR, and TCRdb's table has in-frame clones only and misses some. The top ten clones hold around 0.5% of a sample with under 200,000 clones, approximately 91% of them seen once. Material: peripheral blood. These receptors came from a man aged 50-60 years with acute or convalescent COVID-19.

The CDR3 reads CASSSTTAGRYNSPLHF. In DNA form, the CDR3 reads TGTGCCAGCAGCTCGACCACCGCCGGGAGGTATAATTCACCCCTCCACTTT. The V and J genes are TRBV7-9 and TRBJ1-6, with D unresolved. Germline V gives CDR1 SEHNR, CDR2 FQNEAQ (reference sequence). There are 17 residues in the CDR3. V was clipped by 4 bases and J by 4 bases, with 17 bases between them.

This rearrangement joins TRBV28 to TRBJ1-5, with TRBD1 as a possible D gene (5 bases). This CDR3 is 18 amino acids long. Trimming took off 5 bases at V and 6 bases at J, with 26 bases between the two ends. Germline CDR1 MDHEN, CDR2 SYDVKM. The CDR3 DNA follows: TGTGCCAGCAGTAGTTCAGGAGTGGGGACTCGGGGGAGTCAGCCCCAGCATTTT. It encodes CASSSSGVGTRGSQPQHF.

This clone has just one count. The chain is built from TRBV9 and TRBJ2-3; the D is unclear. Trimming pared 1 base from V and 1 base from J, leaving 4 bases between. The CDR3 runs to 13 residues. Germline assignment: CDR1 SGDLS and CDR2 YYNGEE. The DNA for the CDR3 is TGTGCCAGCAGCGTATTCGGCACAGATACGCAGTATTTT. It translates to CASSVFGTDTQYF.

The chain is built from TRBV15 and TRBJ2-1; D is possibly TRBD2 (6 bases). This CDR3 has 15 amino acids. Trimming pared 1 base from V and 3 bases from J, leaving 10 bases between. Germline values: CDR1 LNHNV, CDR2 YYDKDF (reference sequence). CDR3 protein: CATSRGPGDYNEQFF. The CDR3 DNA reads as TGTGCCACCAGCAGAGGACCGGGGGACTACAATGAGCAGTTCTTC. Drawing the rest from reference TRBV15 and TRBJ2-1, the complete variable domain is DAMVIQNPRYQVTQFGKPVTLSCSQTLNHNVMYWYQQKSSQAPKLLFHYYDKDFNNEADTPDNFQSRRPNTSFCFLDIRSPGLGDTAMYLCATSRGPGDYNEQFFGPGTRLTVL.

The rearrangement links TRBV13 to TRBJ1-1; 10 bases are a match to TRBD1. V lost 5 bases to trimming and J lost 1 base; unmatched junction nucleotides: 7. Germline V gives CDR1 PRHDT, CDR2 FYEKMQ (reference sequence). The CDR3 contains 16 residues. DNA for the CDR3: TGTGCCAGCAGCAAACGGACAGGGGGTGAGAACACTGAAGCTTTCTTT. As protein: CASSKRTGGENTEAFF.

The chain recombines TRBV27 with TRBJ2-3; 7 nucleotides match TRBD1. The V and J ends lost 0 bases and 4 bases, in that order; junction bases with no gene match: 4. The CDR3 is made up of 15 amino acids. CDR1 and CDR2 from the germline V gene are MNHEY and SMNVEV (reference sequence). The CDR3 nucleotides read TGTGCCAGCAGTTTATCAGCAGGGGGTGCAGATACGCAGTATTTT. It specifies CASSLSAGGADTQYF.

Only a few counts were recorded for this clone. The V call is TRBV7-9, the J call TRBJ2-5; tentative D call: TRBD1 (6 bases). Trimming took off 1 base at V and 9 bases at J, with 15 bases between the two ends. The CDR3 sequence is 14 residues long. Germline V lookup: CDR1 SEHNR, CDR2 FQNEAQ (reference sequence). The CDR3 DNA reads as TGTGCCAGCAGCTTAGTAGGACAGTCAAGGGCCCAGTACTTC. Translating it yields CASSLVGQSRAQYF.